The 21 T cell receptor beta chains in this list originate from one sample, sequenced in a study of OX40 agonist ivuxolimab in advanced cancers. Library preparation employed the immunoSEQ multiplex PCR assay. Not all clones reach the TCRdb copy of this immuneACCESS table, which keeps in-frame sequences only. Checked studies attribute under half of the gap to unresolved V genes and leave the rest unexplained. Recorded for this sample are approximately 59,000 clones; about 85% of them occurred a single time. Together, the top ten hold about 3.7% of the sample. The specimen was CD4+ or CD8+ T cells sorted from blood, collected in a trial of the OX40 agonist ivuxolimab. Source of these receptors: an adult with an advanced solid tumor such as melanoma, head and neck, liver or kidney cancer.

This clone occurred a few times. V is TRBV5-4 and J is TRBJ2-5; a possible D gene is TRBD2 (6 bases). Looked up from germline, CDR1 is SGHNT and CDR2 is YYREEE (reference sequence). The CDR3 spans 12 residues. The V end was cut by 4 bases, the J end by 5 bases, with 9 bases between. The CDR3: CASSEGRETQYF. DNA for the CDR3: TGTGCCAGCAGCGAAGGGAGGGAGACCCAGTACTTC. The variable domain in full, with the rest retrieved from reference TRBV5-4 and TRBJ2-5, is ETGVTQSPTHLIKTRGQQVTLRCSSQSGHNTVSWYQQALGQGPQFIFQYYREEENGRGNFPPRFSGLQFPNYSSELNVNALELDDSALYLCASSEGRETQYFGPGTRLLVL.

The rearrangement joins TRBV2 to TRBJ2-3; D not resolved. Germline V lookup: CDR1 SNHLY, CDR2 FYNNEI. V was pared by 2 bases and J by 7 bases, with 16 bases between. This CDR3 has 15 residues. The CDR3 DNA follows: TGTGCCAGCAGTGAAAGGCGATTAAAAAGAAATACGCAGTATTTT. Amino acid sequence: CASSERRLKRNTQYF.

The chain recombines TRBV5-4 with TRBJ2-7, with D hard to call. The CDR3 contains 12 residues. V was cut by 3 bases and J by 5 bases, with 9 bases left in between. The germline V gene encodes CDR1 SGHNT and CDR2 YYREEE (reference sequence). In nucleotides, the CDR3 is TGTGCCAGCAGCTCAAACTTCGACGAGCAGTACTTC. Translated, it gives CASSSNFDEQYF.

This chain joins TRBV11-3 and TRBJ2-1; TRBD2 might be the D (6 bases). Germline CDR1 SGHNT, CDR2 YENEEA. The CDR3 is made up of 12 amino acids. The ends were cut back, 6 bases at V and 16 bases at J, with 19 bases in the middle. The CDR3 DNA is TGTGCCAGCAGTGCGACCGGGACTCACCAATTCTTC. Translation: CASSATGTHQFF.

The chain couples TRBV19 to TRBJ2-3; 7 bases line up with TRBD2. Germline lookup yields CDR1 LNHDA and CDR2 SQIVND (reference sequence). V trimming: 4 bases; J trimming: 5 bases; junction bases outside the gene matches: 6. This CDR3 is 14 amino acids long. In DNA form, the CDR3 reads TGTGCCAGTAGTAAAAGCGGGAAGGAAGATACGCAGTATTTT. It encodes CASSKSGKEDTQYF.

This clone showed up just once. The V gene is TRBV25-1, the J gene TRBJ2-5; weak D call: TRBD2 (6 bases). The J call is doubtful: the DNA matches TRBJ2-7 better. This CDR3 is 15 amino acids long. From germline, CDR1 is MGHDK and CDR2 SYGVNS. CDR3 nucleotide sequence: TGTGCCAGCACCCCCCGCGGGGAGGAGGCCTACGAGCAGTACTTC. Protein: CASTPRGEEAYEQYF.

The chain is built from TRBV7-9 and TRBJ1-2; the D gene is possibly TRBD1 (5 bases). Germline V gene sequence: CDR1 SEHNR, CDR2 FQNEAQ (reference sequence). V was cut by 5 bases and J by 3 bases, with 13 bases left in between. CDR3 size: 14 residues. The DNA for the CDR3 is TGTGCCAGCAGCGAGGACGGGGGTGACTATGGCTACACCTTC. Protein: CASSEDGGDYGYTF.

This chain connects TRBV5-4 to TRBJ2-7; D is uncertain. V lost 1 base, J lost 2 bases, and 4 bases lay in between. Germline V lookup: CDR1 SGHNT, CDR2 YYREEE (reference sequence). This CDR3 spans 12 amino acids. The CDR3 protein is CASSLRTYEQYF. Here the CDR3 DNA reads TGTGCCAGCAGCTTGCGCACCTACGAGCAGTACTTC.

The table lists this clone with a count of one. The rearrangement links TRBV19 to TRBJ2-2; D remains unclear. The germline V and J ends were trimmed by 2 bases and 7 bases, with 8 bases remaining between them. CDR1 is LNHDA, CDR2 SQIVND, per germline (reference sequence). CDR3 length: 13 residues. The CDR3 coding sequence is TGTGCCAGTAGTATAAATGGGGTCGGGGAGCTGTTTTTT. Its protein is CASSINGVGELFF.

V is TRBV28 and J is TRBJ2-3; TRBD1 agrees at 7 bases. The junction had 10 bases not matched to a gene; V was cut back by 6 bases and J by 7 bases. Looked up from germline, CDR1 is MDHEN and CDR2 is SYDVKM. The CDR3 totals 14 residues. The CDR3 DNA sequence: TGTGCCAGCAGCATCACAGGGGCGCTGAATACGCAGTATTTT. This translates into CASSITGALNTQYF.

The chain combines TRBV11-3 with TRBJ2-7; TRBD2 aligns across 8 bases. From germline, CDR1 is SGHNT and CDR2 YENEEA. CDR3 size: 16 residues. Germline trimming cut 5 bases from V and 6 bases from J; bases unmatched to any gene: 15. CDR3 nucleotide sequence: TGTGCCAGCAGCATCCTAGCGGGCGTTTCTCCCGGCGAGCAGTACTTC. Translating gives CASSILAGVSPGEQYF.

The chain joins TRBV7-3 to TRBJ2-5, with D perhaps TRBD1 or TRBD2 (6 bases each). V dropped 5 bases and J dropped 0 bases, with 13 bases sitting between them. The CDR3 consists of 15 residues. Germline V gene lookup returns CDR1 SGHTA and CDR2 FQGTGA. DNA for the CDR3: TGTGCCAGCAGCCATCGAGGGGGGTACCAAGAGACCCAGTACTTC. Translated: CASSHRGGYQETQYF.

In this sample, this clone turned up a few times. DNA of the CDR3: TGTGCCAGTTCTAAGATTCGGGACTCCTACAATGAGCAGTTCTTC. Residues: CASSKIRDSYNEQFF. This sequence joins TRBV7-2 and TRBJ2-1; a weak D match, TRBD2 (5 bases). The germline V gene encodes CDR1 SGHTA and CDR2 FQGNSA. This CDR3 spans 15 amino acids. Trimming stripped 9 bases from V and 0 bases from J, with 15 bases between.

The chain joins TRBV7-2 to TRBJ2-5; D might be TRBD1 (6 bases). Germline values: CDR1 SGHTA, CDR2 FQGNSA. The CDR3 extends over 15 amino acids. Trimming took 6 bases from V and 0 from J, leaving 14 bases between them. This CDR3 reads CASREAQGYQETQYF. In DNA, the CDR3 is TGTGCCAGCAGGGAGGCACAGGGATACCAAGAGACCCAGTACTTC.

The chain carries TRBV19 and TRBJ1-4; D is undetermined. Germline V gene data show CDR1 as LNHDA and CDR2 as SQIVND (reference sequence). The germline V and J ends were trimmed by 2 bases and 8 bases, with 15 bases remaining between them. CDR3 size: 15 residues. The CDR3 loop reads CASSISRQVGEKLFF. Written as DNA, the CDR3 is TGTGCCAGTAGTATAAGTCGGCAGGTCGGAGAAAAACTGTTTTTT.

V and J are TRBV6-1 and TRBJ2-5; no clear D. The CDR3 runs to 14 residues. Germline V gene data show CDR1 as MNHNS and CDR2 as SASEGT. V gave up 1 base and J gave up 6 bases, with 12 bases separating them. The CDR3 bases are TGTGCCAGCAGTGAAGGCGACGGCTACAAGACCCAGTACTTC. Translation: CASSEGDGYKTQYF.

The gene calls are TRBV2 and TRBJ1-5, with D unresolved. CDR1 and CDR2 (germline): SNHLY, FYNNEI. The CDR3 length is 14 residues. The V end was cut by 6 bases, the J end by 2 bases, with 11 bases between. For the CDR3, the DNA is TGTGCCAGCAGGGAAAGATTTCGCAATCAGCCCCAGCATTTT. Translation gives CASRERFRNQPQHF.

This clone was detected a few times. The CDR3 loop is CASSEARAYEQYF. The DNA of the CDR3 is TGTGCCAGCAGTGAAGCGAGAGCCTACGAGCAGTACTTC. The chain is built from TRBV2 and TRBJ2-7; D remains ambiguous. This CDR3 spans 13 amino acids. V shed 0 bases and J shed 2 bases, with 5 bases lying between them. Germline CDR1 reads SNHLY; CDR2 reads FYNNEI.

V is TRBV11-2 and J is TRBJ2-3; possibly TRBD2 for D (7 bases). The V and J ends lost 2 bases and 6 bases respectively, with 15 bases between them. In germline, CDR1 is SGHAT, CDR2 FQNNGV. The CDR3 consists of 15 residues. CDR3 DNA: TGTGCCAGCAGCTTATTAGGGGGGGCAGGGGATACGCAGTATTTT. This gives the protein CASSLLGGAGDTQYF.

The V call is TRBV7-8, the J call TRBJ1-2, with 7 bases matching TRBD1. The V gene's germline CDR1 is SGHVS and CDR2 FQNEAQ. J lost 0 bases, V lost 6 bases, and 10 bases had no gene match. The CDR3 covers 16 residues. The CDR3 loop reads CASSNLATGSNYGYTF. The CDR3 nucleotides are TGTGCCAGCAGTAATCTCGCGACAGGGTCTAACTATGGCTACACCTTC.

The rearrangement uses TRBV2 and TRBJ1-5; the D is unclear. V shed 7 bases and J shed 3 bases, with 7 bases lying between them. The CDR3 extends over 12 amino acids. Germline V gene sequence: CDR1 SNHLY, CDR2 FYNNEI. In DNA form, the CDR3 reads TGTGCCAGCAATGGGATCAATCAGCCCCAGCATTTT. Amino acid sequence: CASNGINQPQHF.